This T cell receptor (beta chain) was documented in a study of shared clonotypes between healthy human individuals (TCRdb year 2020). For the study in its entirety: A couple of women and three men aged 18 to 49 years were included in the cohort. For each donor, three plates each were used for CD4 naive and CD4 memory, two plates were used for CD8 naive, and one plate was used for CD8 memory. To estimate repertoire size and how much clonotypes are shared between individuals, the study performed deep sequencing of blood TCR repertoires from a handful of healthy adults. To increase sequencing depth and limit assay-specific biases, different laboratories used diverse techniques to prepare libraries and sequence TCR repertoires. Each donor's leukapheresis produced roughly between about 0.9 and 9.5 billion PBMCs.

TCR CDR3 regions were amplified from genomic DNA by multiplex PCR using the deep immunoSEQ assay. Genomic DNA extracted from each cell subset was distributed evenly over all wells of several immunoSEQ 96-well plates, and each plate served as one replicate. Each replicate PCR for sorted subsets received about 0.2 ug genomic DNA, equal to tens of thousands of T cell genomes. Purified libraries were measured with a Qubit 3.0 fluorometer, size-checked on a Bioanalyzer 2100, and measured again with the KAPA Library Quantification kit. Every immunoSEQ 96-well plate was sequenced on a dedicated single-read 150-cycle Illumina NextSeq 550 flow cell. The authors processed their data as follows. Because the immunoSEQ output held only junctional sequences and lacked quality scores, the filtering could not match the filtering applied to full-length reads. Sequences were annotated with PyIR, a Python wrapper for IgBLAST v1.9, using IMGT germline references to assign V/J genes and CDR3. Reads were filtered out if the reads had weak V/J assignments (E-value above 1e-6), no CDR3, stop codons, out-of-frame junctions, or ambiguous translated residues. V3J clonotypes were defined by identical inferred V gene, J gene, and CDR3 amino acid sequence. Percentage overlap between repertoires was calculated by dividing the number of shared unique clonotypes by the size of the smaller repertoire. Richness of each repertoire was evaluated using RTK rarefaction, the Chao1 estimator, and Recon v2.1 estimates of unobserved clonotypes. OLGA was used to compute generation probabilities for all TCRbeta clonotypes that the gDNA method yielded from a handful of donors. The clones in this table, taken by TCRdb from immuneACCESS, are in-frame only. Not every clone is retained; where verified, under half of the shortfall comes from an unresolved V gene, and the cause of the rest is unknown. V and J calls and clone size come straight from that table; D and trimming were deduced from the DNA. The table for this sample lists over 2 million clones; 90% to 95% of them were counted only once. The top ten clonotypes cover more than 0.1% of the sample.

Note on this clone: This receptor's antigen is unknown. No qualities accompany the bases; no much larger clone lies one base away.

From the germline V gene, CDR1 is SGDLS and CDR2 is YYNGEE. The CDR3 spans 15 residues, from the cysteine through the phenylalanine. Only the CDR3 DNA is retained, 45 bases long and in frame from the first base. V and J are trimmed by 4 bases and 3 bases, and the gene matches miss 6 bases of the junction. The paper as a whole reports these results and caveats: About 5% of naive CD4, 3.5% of naive CD8, about 2.1% of memory CD4, and roughly 0.4% of memory CD8 clonotypes were shared across four donors. Because the study included only a small number of donors, the genetic and exposure-history diversity represented was limited. Pairwise subsampling led to the expectation that sequencing depth would affect the degree of clonotype sharing among donors. Estimated clonotype richness was generally larger for naive than for memory subsets. Sampling was restricted to blood, and TCR repertoires in tissue are likely to differ from TCR repertoires in blood. Clonotypes shared by all four sorted-subset donors showed higher generation probabilities than non-shared clonotypes. Rarefaction of sorted-subset datasets indicated incomplete sequencing despite the large sequencing depth.

The donors were healthy, HIV-negative adults with no recently reported acute infections or vaccinations. Every donor was a Caucasian adult living in Nashville, Tennessee, USA. Magnetic negative selection was used to enrich CD4+ T cells, after which naive cells were positively selected on CD45RA and the negative fraction became the memory subset. Blood was collected by leukapheresis, and PBMCs were isolated by Ficoll-Histopaque density gradient centrifugation and then cryopreserved in liquid nitrogen vapor phase. Purity and quantity of every magnetically sorted T cell population were checked by analytical flow cytometry. Each sorted fraction had its genomic DNA isolated and then quantified by UV absorbance on a Nanodrop 2000c.

Sequencing input: naive CD4+ T cells sorted from blood. Taken with the paper, the label for cell subset or site translates to: CD45RA+ positively selected. The origin of this receptor is a man younger than 35 in good health. The chain is assembled from TRBV9 and TRBJ2-1; TRBD2 matches 8 bases in the middle. For the CDR3, the sequence is CASSISGRFYNEQFF. The DNA sequence is as follows: TGTGCCAGCAGCATAAGCGGGAGATTCTACAATGAGCAGTTCTTC. The CDR3 plus the reference TRBV9 and TRBJ2-1 genes for the other parts give the full variable domain: DSGVTQTPKHLITATGQRVTLRCSPRSGDLSVYWYQQSLDQGLQFLIQYYNGEERAKGNILERFSAQQFPDLHSELNLSSLELGDSALYFCASSISGRFYNEQFFGPGTRLTVL.